Listed below are T cell receptor beta chains from one sample, sequenced in a study of T cells in Graves' hyperthyroidism and ophthalmopathy. TCRdb re-analysed the multiplex PCR reads in MiXCR, keeping a single row per CDR3 protein. The sample yields approximately 710,000 distinct CDR3 sequences, around 15% seen once. Sequenced sample: blood. These receptors were collected from a man between 45 and 60 years old with Graves' hyperthyroidism. The CDR3 runs from the conserved cysteine through the conserved F or W. The D gene is left open where the match is weak. Size is stated for part of the rows, as once, few or many counts, or as a class when the clone is expanded.

.,TRBV2,many,TRBJ1-2,TGTGCCCCCGGGGGGCCGAACTATGGCTACACCTTC,CAPGGPNYGYTF
.,TRBV28,.,TRBJ2-7,TGTGCCAGCAGCCCAAGGGAAAGCTCCTACGCGCAGTACTTC,CASSPRESSYAQYF
.,TRBV30,.,TRBJ2-1,TGTGCCTGGACTAGGAGCTCCTACAATGAGCAGTTCTTC,CAWTRSSYNEQFF
.,TRBV18,.,TRBJ2-3,TGTGCCAGCTCACCAACCCCAGTCTGGACAGATACGCAGTATTTT,CASSPTPVWTDTQYF
.,TRBV28,.,TRBJ1-5,TGTGCCAGCAGTTTAGGGCCGCGGCAGCCCCAGCATTTT,CASSLGPRQPQHF
.,TRBV28,many,TRBJ1-2,TGTGCCAGCACCATCCAACCGGGTCATGGCTACACCTTC,CASTIQPGHGYTF
.,TRBV2,.,TRBJ1-4,TGTGCCAGCACGGTGGGAGGAGTTAATGAAAAACTGTTTTTT,CASTVGGVNEKLFF
.,TRBV7-9,.,TRBJ1-1,TGTGCCAGCAGCCTAGACGGTCGGAGGAACACTGAAGCTTTCTTT,CASSLDGRRNTEAFF
TRBD2,TRBV4-1,few,TRBJ2-5,TGCGCCAGCAGCAATCCCCTAGCGGGAGTTTGGGAGACCCAGTACTTC,CASSNPLAGVWETQYF
.,TRBV11-2,.,TRBJ2-1,TGTGTCAGCAGCCGAAGCGACAATGAGCAGTTCTTC,CVSSRSDNEQFF
.,TRBV7-9,.,TRBJ1-5,TGTGCCAGCAGCTTAGTGGGCCGGGAGAGGGATCAGCCCCAGCATTTT,CASSLVGRERDQPQHF
.,TRBV28,few,TRBJ1-5,TGTGCCAGCAGCCCAGTAACAGGACATCAGCCCCAGCATTTT,CASSPVTGHQPQHF
.,TRBV29-1,.,TRBJ2-7,TGCAGCGTCGCCGGGGGGGAAAACAGGGGACCCGCCGAGCAGTACTTC,CSVAGGENRGPAEQYF
.,TRBV6-5,few,TRBJ1-1,TGTGCCAGCAGTTACAGGTACGGGACTGAAGCTTTCTTT,CASSYRYGTEAFF
TRBD1,TRBV20-1,.,TRBJ1-5,TGCAGTGCTAGAGAGACAGGGTATGGAAGCAATCAGCCCCAGCATTTT,CSARETGYGSNQPQHF
.,TRBV6-2/TRBV6-3,many,TRBJ2-7,TGTGCCAGCAGTTACTCGGCCAGCTACGAGCAGTACTTC,CASSYSASYEQYF